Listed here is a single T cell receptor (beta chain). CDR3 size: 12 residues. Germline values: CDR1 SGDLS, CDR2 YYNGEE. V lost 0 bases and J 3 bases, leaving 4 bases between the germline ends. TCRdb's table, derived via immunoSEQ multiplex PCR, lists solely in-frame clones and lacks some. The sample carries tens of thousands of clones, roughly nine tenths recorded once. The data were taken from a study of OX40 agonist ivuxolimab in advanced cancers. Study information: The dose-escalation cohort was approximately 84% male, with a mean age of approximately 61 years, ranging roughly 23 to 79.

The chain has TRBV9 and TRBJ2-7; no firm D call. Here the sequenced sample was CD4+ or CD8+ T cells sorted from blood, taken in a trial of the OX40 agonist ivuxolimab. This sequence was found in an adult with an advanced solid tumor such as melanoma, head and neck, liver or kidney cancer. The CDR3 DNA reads TGTGCCAGCAGCGTAGACGACTACGAGCAGTACTTC. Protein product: CASSVDDYEQYF.